This is a list of T cell receptor beta chains from one sample in a study of T cell repertoires in cytomegalovirus infection. These receptors' antigens are unknown. MiXCR was run by TCRdb on the reads, yielding one entry per CDR3 protein. The sample lists hundreds of thousands of distinct CDR3 sequences; roughly 43% were seen once. Sample: cultured PBMCs, taken from culture after CMV antigen stimulation. Receptors originate from a human donor in good health (CMV status not recorded). Some clones in this sample may be carry-over from other donors' samples. Both conserved end residues are part of each CDR3. The D gene is left open where the match is weak. Expanded clones get a size class; other rows say once, few or many, or leave the size out.

>TRBJ2-1|NA|TRBV20-1|TRBD2
CSARDWASGGTEQFF
TGCAGTGCTAGAGATTGGGCTAGCGGGGGGACTGAGCAGTTCTTC
>TRBJ2-1|NA|TRBV6-1|TRBD2
CASSGTSGANEQFF
TGTGCCAGCAGCGGGACTAGCGGGGCCAATGAGCAGTTCTTC
>TRBJ2-7|NA|TRBV12-3/TRBV12-4|TRBD2
CASRHGLAGSYEQYF
TGTGCCAGCAGGCATGGACTAGCGGGGTCCTACGAGCAGTACTTC
>TRBJ2-3|NA|TRBV6-2/TRBV6-3|TRBD1
CASDRGPRTDTQYF
TGTGCCAGCGACAGGGGGCCCCGCACAGATACGCAGTATTTT
>TRBJ2-7|NA|TRBV4-1|NA
CASSSTEGGYEQYF
TGCGCCAGCAGCTCAACCGAAGGAGGCTACGAGCAGTACTTC
>TRBJ1-1|once|TRBV15|NA
CATSRGIAGDGTEAFF
TGTGCCACCAGCAGAGGGATAGCAGGGGATGGCACTGAAGCTTTCTTT
>TRBJ2-7|few|TRBV6-6|TRBD1
CASSYFIPVGQSSYEQYF
TGTGCCAGCAGTTACTTCATCCCCGTGGGACAGAGCTCCTACGAGCAGTACTTC
>TRBJ2-1|NA|TRBV10-3|NA
CAISIPQGEQFF
TGTGCCATCAGCATCCCTCAGGGTGAGCAGTTCTTC
>TRBJ2-1|once|TRBV7-6|TRBD2
CASSPRIAGVVEQFF
TGTGCCAGCAGCCCCAGAATAGCGGGAGTTGTTGAGCAGTTCTTC
>TRBJ2-1|few|TRBV7-9|TRBD1
CASSSRPRDRQFF
TGTGCCAGCAGCTCTCGCCCCCGGGACAGACAGTTCTTC
>TRBJ2-3|NA|TRBV7-2|NA
CASSVFFRGQYF
TGTGCCAGCAGCGTTTTCTTTCGTGGGCAGTATTTT
>TRBJ2-1|few|TRBV7-6|NA
CASSLAGRPNEQFF
TGTGCCAGCAGCTTAGCTGGGCGACCCAATGAGCAGTTCTTC
>TRBJ1-1|few|TRBV7-9|NA
CASSLAYLSAEAFF
TGTGCCAGCAGCTTAGCCTACCTGAGCGCTGAAGCTTTCTTT
>TRBJ2-7|NA|TRBV20-1|TRBD2
CSARGLAGGYEQYF
TGCAGTGCTCGGGGACTAGCGGGGGGATACGAGCAGTACTTC
>TRBJ1-1|NA|TRBV7-2|NA
CASAYPTLTGAFF
TGTGCCAGCGCCTATCCGACACTTACCGGGGCTTTCTTT
>TRBJ2-3|many|TRBV7-2|NA
CASSPQGLGGGVDTQYF
TGTGCCAGCAGCCCCCAGGGGCTAGGGGGAGGAGTAGATACGCAGTATTTT
>TRBJ2-7|few|TRBV27|TRBD2
CASSLNSGLAGCNEQYF
TGTGCCAGCAGTTTAAATTCGGGACTAGCGGGATGCAACGAGCAGTACTTC
>TRBJ2-6|few|TRBV7-2|NA
CASGSGFSGANVLTF
TGTGCCAGCGGGAGCGGCTTCTCTGGGGCCAACGTCCTGACTTTC
>TRBJ2-7|NA|TRBV10-3|TRBD1
CAIGGQDNSYEQYF
TGTGCCATCGGGGGACAGGACAATTCCTACGAGCAGTACTTC
>TRBJ2-1|NA|TRBV10-3|NA
CAINNQQGGEQFF
TGTGCCATCAACAATCAACAGGGAGGTGAGCAGTTCTTC
>TRBJ1-5|NA|TRBV12-5|NA
CASGPGSYQPQHF
TGTGCTAGTGGCCCAGGGAGTTATCAGCCCCAGCATTTT
>TRBJ2-5|NA|TRBV6-1|NA
CASSHRGNGPETQYF
TGTGCCAGCAGTCACCGGGGGAACGGCCCAGAGACCCAGTACTTC
>TRBJ2-1|NA|TRBV15|TRBD2
CATSRPSGYYNEQFF
TGTGCCACCAGCAGACCTAGCGGGTATTACAATGAGCAGTTCTTC